This section outlines one T cell receptor (beta chain) sequence together with its context. The ends were cut back, 2 bases at V and 7 bases at J, with 7 bases in the middle. This CDR3 spans 12 amino acids. Germline loops: CDR1 SGHDT, CDR2 YYEEEE. These data come from a study of shared clonotypes between healthy human individuals. Study overall: The study drew on a couple of women and three men aged 18 to 49 as donors.

Unsorted PBMC DNA underwent sequencing on ten immunoSEQ deep assay plates. Per the original methods: There were no quality scores in the junction-only immunoSEQ sequences, so filtering differed. Using immunoSEQ multiplex PCR, the repertoire was profiled, and TCRdb retains in-frame clones only, with some absent. V, J and clone size are taken as reported in that table, and D and trimming were inferred from the DNA itself. The sample yields 450,000 to 500,000 clones, around 80% seen once. The chain uses TRBV5-6 and TRBJ2-1; no firm D call. The sequence came from a woman aged 35 to 49 in good health. Some clones in this sample may be carry-over from other donors' samples. The specimen sequenced was PBMCs. The CDR3 reads CASSFQLNEQFF. In nucleotides, the CDR3 is TGTGCCAGCAGCTTCCAATTGAATGAGCAGTTCTTC. Drawing the rest from reference TRBV5-6 and TRBJ2-1, the complete variable domain is DAGVTQSPTHLIKTRGQQVTLRCSPKSGHDTVSWYQQALGQGPQFIFQYYEEEERQRGNFPDRFSGHQFPNYSSELNVNALLLGDSALYLCASSFQLNEQFFGPGTRLTVL.